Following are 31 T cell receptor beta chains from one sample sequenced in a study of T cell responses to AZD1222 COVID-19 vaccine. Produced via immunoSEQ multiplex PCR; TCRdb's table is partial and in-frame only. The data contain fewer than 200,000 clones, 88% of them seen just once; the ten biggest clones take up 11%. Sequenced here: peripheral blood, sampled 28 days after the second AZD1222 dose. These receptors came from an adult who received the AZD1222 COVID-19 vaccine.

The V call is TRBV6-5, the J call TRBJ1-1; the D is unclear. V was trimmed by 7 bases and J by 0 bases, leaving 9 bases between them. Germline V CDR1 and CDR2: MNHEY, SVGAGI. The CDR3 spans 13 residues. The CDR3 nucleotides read TGTGCCAGCATTGGACCCATGAACACTGAAGCTTTCTTT. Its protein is CASIGPMNTEAFF.

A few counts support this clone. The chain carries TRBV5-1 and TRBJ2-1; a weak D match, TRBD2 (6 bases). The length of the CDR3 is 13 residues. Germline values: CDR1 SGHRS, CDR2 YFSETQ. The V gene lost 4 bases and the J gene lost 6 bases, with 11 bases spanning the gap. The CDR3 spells CASSLTSSNEQFF. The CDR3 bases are TGCGCCAGCAGCCTCACTAGCAGCAATGAGCAGTTCTTC. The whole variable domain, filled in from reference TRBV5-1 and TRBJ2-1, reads KAGVTQTPRYLIKTRGQQVTLSCSPISGHRSVSWYQQTPGQGLQFLFEYFSETQRNKGNFPGRFSGRQFSNSRSEMNVSTLELGDSALYLCASSLTSSNEQFFGPGTRLTVL.

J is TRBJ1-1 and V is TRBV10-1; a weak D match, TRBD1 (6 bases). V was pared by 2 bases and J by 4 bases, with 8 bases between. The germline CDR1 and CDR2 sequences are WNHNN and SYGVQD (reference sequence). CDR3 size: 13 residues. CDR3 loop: CASSETGATEAFF. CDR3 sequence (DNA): TGCGCCAGCAGTGAGACGGGGGCCACTGAAGCTTTCTTT.

DNA for the CDR3: TGTGCCAGCACCGTACCGGGGGATTCAATTCAGTACTTC. Protein: CASTVPGDSIQYF. V and J are TRBV3-1 (or the pseudogene TRBV3-2) and TRBJ2-4; possible D gene TRBD2, 6 bases. The ends were cut back, 7 bases at V and 10 bases at J, with 17 bases in the middle. The CDR3 is made up of 13 amino acids. Germline V gene data show CDR1 as LGHDT and CDR2 as YNNKEL (reference sequence).

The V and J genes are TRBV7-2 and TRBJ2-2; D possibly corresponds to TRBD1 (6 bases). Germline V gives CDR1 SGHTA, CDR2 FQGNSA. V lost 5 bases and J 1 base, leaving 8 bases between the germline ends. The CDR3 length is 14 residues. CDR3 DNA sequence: TGTGCCAGCAGCCGGGACAAGAACACCGGGGAGCTGTTTTTT. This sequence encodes CASSRDKNTGELFF.

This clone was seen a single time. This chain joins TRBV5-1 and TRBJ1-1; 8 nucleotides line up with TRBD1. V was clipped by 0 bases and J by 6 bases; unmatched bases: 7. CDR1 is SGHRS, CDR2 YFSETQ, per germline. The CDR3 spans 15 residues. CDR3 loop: CASSLVGQGAAEAFF. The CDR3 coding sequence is TGCGCCAGCAGCTTGGTGGGGCAGGGGGCAGCTGAAGCTTTCTTT.

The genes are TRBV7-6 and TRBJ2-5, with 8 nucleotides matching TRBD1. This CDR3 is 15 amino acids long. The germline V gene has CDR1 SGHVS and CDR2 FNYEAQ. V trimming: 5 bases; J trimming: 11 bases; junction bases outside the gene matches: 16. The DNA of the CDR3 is TGTGCCAGCAGCGCCCAGGCCCTGACAGGGGTTATTCAGTACTTC. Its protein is CASSAQALTGVIQYF.

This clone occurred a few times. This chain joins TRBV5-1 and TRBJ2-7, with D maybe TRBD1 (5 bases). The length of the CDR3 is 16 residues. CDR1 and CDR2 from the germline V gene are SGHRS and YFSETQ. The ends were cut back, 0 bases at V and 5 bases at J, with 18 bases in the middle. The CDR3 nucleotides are TGCGCCAGCAGCTTGGCTCAACTAAGGGGATACGACGAGCAGTACTTC. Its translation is CASSLAQLRGYDEQYF.

The CDR3 region is CASSLALGANVLTF. The CDR3 DNA is TGTGCCAGCAGCCTAGCCCTCGGGGCCAACGTCCTGACTTTC. The J gene is TRBJ2-6, the V gene TRBV7-3; D is possibly TRBD2 (5 bases). Germline loops: CDR1 SGHTA, CDR2 FQGTGA. V lost 5 bases and J lost 4, with 9 bases in between. The CDR3 totals 14 residues.

The CDR3 coding sequence is TGCGCCAGCAGCTTGATTCGGGGATTCACAGATACGCAGTATTTT. It specifies CASSLIRGFTDTQYF. The chain has TRBV5-1 and TRBJ2-3; TRBD2 is a possible D gene (5 bases). The germline V and J ends were trimmed by 1 base and 2 bases, with 11 bases remaining between them. Germline CDR1 and CDR2: SGHRS and YFSETQ. The length of the CDR3 is 15 residues. Combining the CDR3 with reference TRBV5-1 and TRBJ2-3 gives the whole variable domain KAGVTQTPRYLIKTRGQQVTLSCSPISGHRSVSWYQQTPGQGLQFLFEYFSETQRNKGNFPGRFSGRQFSNSRSEMNVSTLELGDSALYLCASSLIRGFTDTQYFGPGTRLTVL.

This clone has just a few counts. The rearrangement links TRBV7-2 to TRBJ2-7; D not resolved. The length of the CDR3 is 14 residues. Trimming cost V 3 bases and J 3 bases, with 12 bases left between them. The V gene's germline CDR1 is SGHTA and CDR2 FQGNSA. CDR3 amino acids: CASSFGRVLYEQYF. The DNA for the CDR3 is TGTGCCAGCAGCTTCGGCAGAGTCCTCTACGAGCAGTACTTC.

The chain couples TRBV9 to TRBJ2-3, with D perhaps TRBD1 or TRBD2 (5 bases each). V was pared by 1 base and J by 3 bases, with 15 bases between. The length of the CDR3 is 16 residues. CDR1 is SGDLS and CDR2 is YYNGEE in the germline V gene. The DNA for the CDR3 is TGTGCCAGCAGCGTACGGGCCAGGTGGGGGACAGATACGCAGTATTTT. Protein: CASSVRARWGTDTQYF.

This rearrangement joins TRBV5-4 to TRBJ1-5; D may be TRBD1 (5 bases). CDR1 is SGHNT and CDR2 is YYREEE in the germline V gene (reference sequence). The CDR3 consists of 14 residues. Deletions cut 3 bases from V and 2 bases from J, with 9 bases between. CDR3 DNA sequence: TGTGCCAGCAGCTATCAGGGAGGCAATCAGCCCCAGCATTTT. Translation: CASSYQGGNQPQHF.

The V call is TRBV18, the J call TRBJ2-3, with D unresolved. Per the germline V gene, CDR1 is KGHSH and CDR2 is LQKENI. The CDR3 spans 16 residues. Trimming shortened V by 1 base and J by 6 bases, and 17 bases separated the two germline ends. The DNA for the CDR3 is TGTGCCAGCTCACCACTTGCGTCTACCTCGCCGGATACGCAGTATTTT. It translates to CASSPLASTSPDTQYF.

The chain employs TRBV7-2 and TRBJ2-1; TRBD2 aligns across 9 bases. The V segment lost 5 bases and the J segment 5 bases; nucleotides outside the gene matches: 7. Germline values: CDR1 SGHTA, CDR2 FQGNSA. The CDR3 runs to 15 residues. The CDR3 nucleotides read TGTGCCAGCAGCGAGCTAGCGGGGTTAAACAATGAGCAGTTCTTC. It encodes CASSELAGLNNEQFF.

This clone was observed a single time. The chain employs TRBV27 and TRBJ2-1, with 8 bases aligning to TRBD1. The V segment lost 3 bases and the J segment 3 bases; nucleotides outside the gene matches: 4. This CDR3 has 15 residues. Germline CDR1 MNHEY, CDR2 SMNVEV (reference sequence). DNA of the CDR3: TGTGCCAGCAGTTTGGACAGGGATCTCTACAATGAGCAGTTCTTC. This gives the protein CASSLDRDLYNEQFF.

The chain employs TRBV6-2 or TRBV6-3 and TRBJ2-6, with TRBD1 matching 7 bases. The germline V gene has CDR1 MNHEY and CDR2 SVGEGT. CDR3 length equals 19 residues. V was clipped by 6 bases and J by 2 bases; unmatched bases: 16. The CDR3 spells CASSAPRQGRVAGANVLTF. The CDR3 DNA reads TGTGCCAGCAGCGCCCCGAGACAGGGTAGAGTAGCTGGGGCCAACGTCCTGACTTTC.

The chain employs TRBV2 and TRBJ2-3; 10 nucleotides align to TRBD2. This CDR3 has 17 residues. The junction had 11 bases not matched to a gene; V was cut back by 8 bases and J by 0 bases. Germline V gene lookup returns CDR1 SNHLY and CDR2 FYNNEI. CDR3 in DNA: TGTGCCAGCGCAATCTACTCTAGCGGGGGAAGCACAGATACGCAGTATTTT. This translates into CASAIYSSGGSTDTQYF.

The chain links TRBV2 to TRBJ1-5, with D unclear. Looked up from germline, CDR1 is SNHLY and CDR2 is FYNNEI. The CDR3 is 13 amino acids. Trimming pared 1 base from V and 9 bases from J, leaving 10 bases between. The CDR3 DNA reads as TGTGCCAGCAGTGAAGGAAGGTTGGGGCCCCAGCATTTT. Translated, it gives CASSEGRLGPQHF.

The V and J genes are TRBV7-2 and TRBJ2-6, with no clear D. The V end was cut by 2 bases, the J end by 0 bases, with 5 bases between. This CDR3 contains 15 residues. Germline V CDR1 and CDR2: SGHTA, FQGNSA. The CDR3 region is CASSLQVSGANVLTF. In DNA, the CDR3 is TGTGCCAGCAGCTTACAGGTCTCTGGGGCCAACGTCCTGACTTTC. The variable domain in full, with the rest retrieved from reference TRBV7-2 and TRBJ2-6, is GAGVSQSPSNKVTEKGKDVELRCDPISGHTALYWYRQSLGQGLEFLIYFQGNSAPDKSGLPSDRFSAERTGGSVSTLTIQRTQQEDSAVYLCASSLQVSGANVLTFGAGSRLTVL.

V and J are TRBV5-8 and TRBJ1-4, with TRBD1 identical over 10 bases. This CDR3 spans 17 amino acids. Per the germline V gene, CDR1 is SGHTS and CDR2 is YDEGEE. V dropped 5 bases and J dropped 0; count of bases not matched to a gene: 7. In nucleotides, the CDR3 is TGTGCCAGCAGGGTGGGACAGGGGCACTCAACTAATGAAAAACTGTTTTTT. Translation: CASRVGQGHSTNEKLFF.

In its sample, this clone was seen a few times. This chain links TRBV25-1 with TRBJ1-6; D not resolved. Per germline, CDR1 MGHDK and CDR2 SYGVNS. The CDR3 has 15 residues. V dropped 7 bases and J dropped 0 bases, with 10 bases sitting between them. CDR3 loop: CASNPSSSYNSPLHF. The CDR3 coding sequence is TGTGCCAGCAATCCCTCGAGCTCCTATAATTCACCCCTCCACTTT. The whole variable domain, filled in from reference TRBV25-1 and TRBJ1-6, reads EADIYQTPRYLVIGTGKKITLECSQTMGHDKMYWYQQDPGMELHLIHYSYGVNSTEKGDLSSESTVSRIRTEHFPLTLESARPSHTSQYLCASNPSSSYNSPLHFGNGTRLTVT.

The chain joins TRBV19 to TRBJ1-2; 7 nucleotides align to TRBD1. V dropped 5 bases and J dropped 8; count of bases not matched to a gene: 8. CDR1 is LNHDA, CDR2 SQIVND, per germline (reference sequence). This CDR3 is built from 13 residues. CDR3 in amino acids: CASSPRQGGGYTF. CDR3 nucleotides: TGTGCCAGTAGTCCCCGACAGGGTGGGGGCTACACCTTC.

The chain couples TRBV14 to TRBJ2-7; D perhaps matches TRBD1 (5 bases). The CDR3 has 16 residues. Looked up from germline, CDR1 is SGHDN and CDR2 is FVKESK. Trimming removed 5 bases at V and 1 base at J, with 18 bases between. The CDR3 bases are TGTGCCAGCAGCTTACCCGCCAACTCAGGGTCCTACGAGCAGTACTTC. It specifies CASSLPANSGSYEQYF. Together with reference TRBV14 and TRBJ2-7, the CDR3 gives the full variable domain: EAGVTQFPSHSVIEKGQTVTLRCDPISGHDNLYWYRRVMGKEIKFLLHFVKESKQDESGMPNNRFLAERTGGTYSTLKVQPAELEDSGVYFCASSLPANSGSYEQYFGPGTRLTVT.

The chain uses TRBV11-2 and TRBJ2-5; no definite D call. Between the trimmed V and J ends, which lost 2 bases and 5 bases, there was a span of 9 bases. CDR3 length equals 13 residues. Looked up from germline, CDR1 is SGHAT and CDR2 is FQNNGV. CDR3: CASSLFSRETQYF. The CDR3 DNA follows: TGTGCCAGCAGCTTATTCTCTAGGGAGACCCAGTACTTC.

The CDR3 DNA sequence: TGTGCCAGCTCACCTAACAGGATGAACACTGAAGCTTTCTTT. It specifies CASSPNRMNTEAFF. The chain combines TRBV18 with TRBJ1-1, with D possibly matching TRBD1 (5 bases). With 3 bases removed from V and 0 bases from J, the gap between germline ends came to 8 bases. Germline V gene sequence: CDR1 KGHSH, CDR2 LQKENI. The CDR3 is made up of 14 amino acids.

The CDR3 sequence is CAWSGSLTTDTQYF. The DNA of the CDR3 is TGTGCCTGGAGCGGGTCGCTAACCACAGATACGCAGTATTTT. The chain recombines TRBV30 with TRBJ2-3; D is unresolved. V lost 3 bases and J lost 2, with 12 bases in between. Per the germline V gene, CDR1 is GTSNPN and CDR2 is SVGIG (reference sequence). This CDR3 is built from 14 residues.

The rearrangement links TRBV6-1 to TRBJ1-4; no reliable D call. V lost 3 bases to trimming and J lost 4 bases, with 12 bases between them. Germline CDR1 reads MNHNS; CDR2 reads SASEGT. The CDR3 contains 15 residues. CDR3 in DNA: TGTGCCAGCAGTGACAGTACCGGCTTTAATGAAAAACTGTTTTTT. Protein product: CASSDSTGFNEKLFF.

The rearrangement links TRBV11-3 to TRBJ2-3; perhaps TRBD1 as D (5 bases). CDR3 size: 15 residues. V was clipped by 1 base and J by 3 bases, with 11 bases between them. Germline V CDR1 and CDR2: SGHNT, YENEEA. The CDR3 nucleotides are TGTGCCAGCAGCTTAGGGGCAGCAGGGACAGATACGCAGTATTTT. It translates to CASSLGAAGTDTQYF. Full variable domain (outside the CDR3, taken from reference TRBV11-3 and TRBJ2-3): EAGVVQSPRYKIIEKKQPVAFWCNPISGHNTLYWYLQNLGQGPELLIRYENEEAVDDSQLPKDRFSAERLKGVDSTLKIQPAELGDSAVYLCASSLGAAGTDTQYFGPGTRLTVL.

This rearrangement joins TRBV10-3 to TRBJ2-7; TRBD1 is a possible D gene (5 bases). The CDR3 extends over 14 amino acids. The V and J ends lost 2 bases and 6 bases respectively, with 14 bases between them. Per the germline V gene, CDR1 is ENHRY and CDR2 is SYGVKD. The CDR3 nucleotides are TGTGCCATCAGTGAGAGTCAGGGAAGAAGCGAGCAGTACTTC. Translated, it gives CAISESQGRSEQYF.

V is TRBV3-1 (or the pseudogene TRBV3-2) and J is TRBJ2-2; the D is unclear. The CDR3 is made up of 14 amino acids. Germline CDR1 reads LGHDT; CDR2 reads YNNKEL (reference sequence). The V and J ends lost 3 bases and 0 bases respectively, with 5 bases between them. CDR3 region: CASSQGPNTGELFF. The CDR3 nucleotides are TGTGCCAGCAGCCAGGGCCCGAACACCGGGGAGCTGTTTTTT.